This passage covers 11 T cell receptor beta chains from one sample sequenced in a study of T cell responses to AZD1222 COVID-19 vaccine (dated by TCRdb to about 2021). The receptor library was made with the immunoSEQ multiplex PCR assay. The immuneACCESS repertoire file appears here via TCRdb, limited to in-frame rearrangements. These files lack a portion of the clones; in checked studies, under half of the deficit traces to unresolved V genes, and the cause of the others is not known. In all, the sample holds some 150,000 clones, and 85% to 90% of those were seen once. Approximately 4.3% of the sample comes from the top ten. The sample's time point label is to be understood as: about 28 days (+/-7) after the second vaccine dose. Here the sequenced sample was peripheral blood, taken 28 days after the second AZD1222 dose. The receptors originated from an adult who received the AZD1222 COVID-19 vaccine.

The rearrangement joins TRBV7-2 to TRBJ1-5; 7 positions match TRBD1. V shed 1 base, J shed 5 bases, and the junction held 5 bases outside the gene matches. CDR3 length: 15 amino acids. Germline V CDR1 and CDR2: SGHTA, FQGNSA. CDR3 in amino acids: CASSLVGQVDQPQHF. DNA for the CDR3: TGTGCCAGCAGCTTAGTAGGACAGGTTGATCAGCCCCAGCATTTT.

This chain joins TRBV6-6 and TRBJ1-2; TRBD1 matches 9 bases. The germline V gene has CDR1 MNHNY and CDR2 SVGAGI (reference sequence). This CDR3 spans 15 amino acids. V was clipped by 6 bases and J by 2 bases; unmatched bases: 7. CDR3 sequence (DNA): TGTGCCAGCAGAGCCGGGACAGGGACCAACTATGGCTACACCTTC. Translated, it gives CASRAGTGTNYGYTF.

This chain connects TRBV7-9 to TRBJ1-2; the match to TRBD1 covers 7 bases. J gave up 8 bases and V 5 bases, and 5 bases lay outside the gene matches. CDR1 is SEHNR and CDR2 is FQNEAQ in the germline V gene (reference sequence). CDR3 size: 12 residues. Here the CDR3 reads CASSQQGYGYTF. The CDR3 DNA reads TGTGCCAGCAGCCAACAGGGGTACGGCTACACCTTC.

DNA for the CDR3: TGTGCCAGCAGCTTGAGCTTGGGGGCCTATTCACCCCTCCACTTT. Residues: CASSLSLGAYSPLHF. The chain links TRBV5-6 to TRBJ1-6, with D possibly matching TRBD1 (6 bases). The germline V and J ends were trimmed by 1 base and 8 bases, with 13 bases remaining between them. This CDR3 has 15 residues. The germline V gene encodes CDR1 SGHDT and CDR2 YYEEEE.

The chain links TRBV7-9 to TRBJ2-5; D gene unclear. V was pared by 5 bases and J by 0 bases, with 19 bases between. Germline values: CDR1 SEHNR, CDR2 FQNEAQ (reference sequence). The CDR3 is 17 amino acids. The CDR3 DNA sequence: TGTGCCAGCAGCGAAACCTCGAAGGGCTGGTACCAAGAGACCCAGTACTTC. It encodes CASSETSKGWYQETQYF.

This clone occurred once. This chain connects TRBV5-4 to TRBJ1-1; the D gene is possibly TRBD1 (5 bases). CDR1 is SGHNT, CDR2 YYREEE, per germline (reference sequence). Between the trimmed V and J ends, which lost 3 bases and 1 base, there was a span of 16 bases. The CDR3 runs 16 residues. As DNA, the CDR3 is TGTGCCAGCAGCTACAAAACGGGACGGAGGAACACTGAAGCTTTCTTT. Protein: CASSYKTGRRNTEAFF.

The V and J genes are TRBV7-9 and TRBJ2-7; D remains unclear. CDR3 length: 14 residues. Germline lookup yields CDR1 SEHNR and CDR2 FQNEAQ (reference sequence). The germline V and J ends were trimmed by 7 bases and 3 bases, with 16 bases remaining between them. The DNA of the CDR3 is TGTGCCAGCATACGGGCAGACGGCTACTACGAGCAGTACTTC. Translating gives CASIRADGYYEQYF.

The chain carries TRBV20-1 and TRBJ2-1; 9 nucleotides agree with TRBD2. The junction had 12 bases not matched to a gene; V was cut back by 3 bases and J by 0 bases. Germline loops: CDR1 DFQATT, CDR2 SNEGSKA (reference sequence). The CDR3 is 18 residues long. The CDR3 region has the DNA TGCAGTGCTAGTCGGGCGCGGGGGGGCAGGGGCTCCTACAATGAGCAGTTCTTC. This codes for CSASRARGGRGSYNEQFF.

The J gene is TRBJ1-1, the V gene TRBV9; D gene ambiguous. The CDR3 has 14 residues. From germline, CDR1 is SGDLS and CDR2 YYNGEE. The V end was cut by 3 bases, the J end by 0 bases, with 9 bases between. CDR3 bases: TGTGCCAGCAGCGAAGGACTGGTGAACACTGAAGCTTTCTTT. This gives the protein CASSEGLVNTEAFF.

CDR3 in amino acids: CASSQDLWNTEAFF. The CDR3 coding sequence is TGTGCCAGCAGCCAAGATCTTTGGAACACTGAAGCTTTCTTT. The J gene is TRBJ1-1, the V gene TRBV3-1 (or the pseudogene TRBV3-2); D is undetermined. The CDR3 has 14 amino acids. Trimming took off 0 bases at V and 1 base at J, with 6 bases between the two ends. Germline assignment: CDR1 LGHDT and CDR2 YNNKEL (reference sequence).

This chain links TRBV7-2 with TRBJ2-1; TRBD2 matches at 7 bases. This CDR3 spans 14 amino acids. Germline CDR1 reads SGHTA; CDR2 reads FQGNSA. The J segment lost 6 bases and the V segment lost 8 bases, leaving 10 bases of the junction unmatched. DNA for the CDR3: TGTGCCAGCGGGAGCGGGGTGGCCCGCAATGAGCAGTTCTTC. Protein sequence: CASGSGVARNEQFF.